This T cell receptor beta chain was obtained from a study of blood T cell repertoires in COVID-19. The wider study: From T cells, B-cell-depleted T cells, or PBMCs came the material, which was cDNA or gDNA.

This CDR3 is built from 13 residues. The germline V gene has CDR1 SEHNR and CDR2 FQNEAQ (reference sequence). V shed 7 bases and J shed 5 bases, with 14 bases lying between them. Data came from immunoSEQ multiplex PCR; TCRdb stores just in-frame clones and leaves some out. The sample records roughly 200,000 clones, about 86% being singletons. The sequence came from a man aged 18 to 30 with active or convalescent COVID-19. Sequencing was done on a sample of peripheral blood. V gene TRBV7-9 combines with J gene TRBJ1-1; D is ambiguous. CDR3 coding DNA: TGTGCCAGCATGAGAGGAGGGAAAACTGAAGCTTTCTTT. Amino acids: CASMRGGKTEAFF.